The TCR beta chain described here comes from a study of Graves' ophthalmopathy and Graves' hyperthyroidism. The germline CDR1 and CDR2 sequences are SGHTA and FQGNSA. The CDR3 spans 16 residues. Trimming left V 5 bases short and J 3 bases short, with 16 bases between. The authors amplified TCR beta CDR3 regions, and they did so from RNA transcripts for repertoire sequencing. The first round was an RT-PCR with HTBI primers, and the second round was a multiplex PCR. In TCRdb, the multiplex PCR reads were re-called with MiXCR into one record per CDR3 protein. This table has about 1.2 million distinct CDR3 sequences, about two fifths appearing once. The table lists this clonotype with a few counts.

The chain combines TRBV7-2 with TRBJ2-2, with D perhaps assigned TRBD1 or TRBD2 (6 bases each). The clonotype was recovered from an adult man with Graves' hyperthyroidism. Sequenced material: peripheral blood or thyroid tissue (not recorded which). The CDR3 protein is CASSTTGTGDTGELFF. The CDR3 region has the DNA TGTGCCAGCAGCACTACAGGGACGGGAGACACCGGGGAGCTGTTTTTT.